One and the same sample provided the 5 T cell receptor beta chains below, sequenced in a study of blood T cell repertoires in COVID-19. Method: immunoSEQ multiplex PCR; TCRdb's copy keeps in-frame clones and lacks some. The table includes about 65,000 clones, around 90% detected once. The source material was peripheral blood. Receptor source: a man in his fifties or sixties with acute or convalescent COVID-19.

CDR3 sequence: CASSLGGFSGNTIYF. For the CDR3, the DNA is TGTGCCAGCAGCTTGGGGGGCTTCTCTGGAAACACCATATATTTT. V usage is TRBV5-6 and J usage is TRBJ1-3; possible D gene TRBD1, 5 bases. The CDR3 spans 15 residues. CDR1 is SGHDT and CDR2 is YYEEEE in the germline V gene. V was pared by 0 bases and J by 0 bases, with 7 bases between.

This clone is a singleton in its sample. V usage is TRBV3-1 (or the pseudogene TRBV3-2) and J usage is TRBJ2-1; 11 bases line up with TRBD2. This CDR3 spans 15 amino acids. The V gene's germline CDR1 is LGHDT and CDR2 YNNKEL (reference sequence). Trimming removed 8 bases from V and 4 bases from J; junction bases left unmatched: 7. The CDR3 is CASGGTSGLYNEQFF. The CDR3, as DNA: TGTGCCAGCGGGGGGACTAGCGGACTGTACAATGAGCAGTTCTTC.

The J gene is TRBJ1-2, the V gene TRBV4-1; D call uncertain. CDR3 size: 13 residues. In germline, CDR1 is MGHRA, CDR2 YSYEKL. The germline V and J ends were trimmed by 9 bases and 5 bases, with 16 bases remaining between them. The CDR3 region has the DNA TGCGCCAGTTCTCCTGGTTCCACATATGGCTACACCTTC. This gives the protein CASSPGSTYGYTF.

This chain uses TRBV2 with TRBJ2-3, with D perhaps TRBD2 (7 bases). Germline V gene data show CDR1 as SNHLY and CDR2 as FYNNEI. The CDR3 consists of 15 residues. V gave up 6 bases and J gave up 4 bases, with 17 bases separating them. CDR3 protein: CASRFRGAAADTQYF. The CDR3 nucleotides are TGTGCCAGCAGATTCCGGGGGGCCGCAGCAGATACGCAGTATTTT. Combining the CDR3 with reference TRBV2 and TRBJ2-3 gives the whole variable domain EPEVTQTPSHQVTQMGQEVILRCVPISNHLYFYWYRQILGQKVEFLVSFYNNEISEKSEIFDDQFSVERPDGSNFTLKIRSTKLEDSAMYFCASRFRGAAADTQYFGPGTRLTVL.

V usage is TRBV24-1 and J usage is TRBJ1-5, with D possibly being TRBD1 (6 bases). Germline loops: CDR1 KGHDR, CDR2 SFDVKD. The CDR3 has 13 residues. Trimming removed 6 bases at V and 7 bases at J, with 12 bases between. The CDR3 DNA is TGTGCCACCAGTCGGGCGGGGGGCCAGCCCCAGCATTTT. Its translation: CATSRAGGQPQHF.